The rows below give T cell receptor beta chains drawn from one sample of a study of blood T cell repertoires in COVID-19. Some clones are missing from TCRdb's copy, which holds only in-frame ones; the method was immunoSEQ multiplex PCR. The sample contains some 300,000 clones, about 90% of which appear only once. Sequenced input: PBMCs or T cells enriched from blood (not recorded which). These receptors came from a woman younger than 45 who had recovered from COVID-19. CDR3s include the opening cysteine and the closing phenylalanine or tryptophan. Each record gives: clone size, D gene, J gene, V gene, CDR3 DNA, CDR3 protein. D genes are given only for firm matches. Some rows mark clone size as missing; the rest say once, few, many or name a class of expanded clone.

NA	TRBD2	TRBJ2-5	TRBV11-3	TGTGCCAGCAGCTTAGGATCGGTAGCGGGGGGCGTCCAAGAGACCCAGTACTTC	CASSLGSVAGGVQETQYF
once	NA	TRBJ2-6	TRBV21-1	TGTGCCAGCAGCACGGACCGGGACACCATCTCTGGGGCCAACGTCCTGACTTTC	CASSTDRDTISGANVLTF
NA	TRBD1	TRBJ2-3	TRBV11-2	TGTGCCAGCACCCAAGAGGGGGCGCCCTTAGTCACAGATACGCAGTATTTT	CASTQEGAPLVTDTQYF
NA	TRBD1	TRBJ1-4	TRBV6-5	TGTGCCAGCAGTCCCCAGGGGGCGTATGATGAAAAACTGTTTTTT	CASSPQGAYDEKLFF
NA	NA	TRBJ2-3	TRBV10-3	TGTGCCATCCTATCCGCGGCAGGGGATACAGATACGCAGTATTTT	CAILSAAGDTDTQYF
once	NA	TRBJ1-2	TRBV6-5	TGTGCCAGCAGTCCGTGGGGTCTCGGGGGTTCGGGCTACACCTTC	CASSPWGLGGSGYTF
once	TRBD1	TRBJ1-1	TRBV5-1	TGCGCCAGCAGTAGGCACACCGGGACAGGGAACACTGAAGCTTTCTTT	CASSRHTGTGNTEAFF
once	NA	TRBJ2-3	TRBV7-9	TGTGCCAGCAGCTTAATGGACTACACAGATACGCAGTATTTT	CASSLMDYTDTQYF
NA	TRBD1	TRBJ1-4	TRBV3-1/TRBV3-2	TGTGCCAGCAGCCAAGAGGGACAGAAGAGTGAAAAACTGTTTTTT	CASSQEGQKSEKLFF
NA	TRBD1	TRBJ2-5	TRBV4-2	TGTGCCAGCAGCCGCAAAACGACAGGGGGCTATGAGACCCAGTACTTC	CASSRKTTGGYETQYF
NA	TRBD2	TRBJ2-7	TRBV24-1	TGTGCCACCAGTGATCCTCAGCTAGCGGGGGGTCAAGAGCAGTACTTC	CATSDPQLAGGQEQYF
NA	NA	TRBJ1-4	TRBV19	TGTGCCAGTAGTATGAGGCGCGCAGCAACTAATGAAAAACTGTTTTTT	CASSMRRAATNEKLFF
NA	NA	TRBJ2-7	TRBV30	TGTGCCTGGAGTGGGTCCAGGGCCGTCTACGAGCAGTACTTC	CAWSGSRAVYEQYF
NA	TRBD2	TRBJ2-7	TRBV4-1	TGCGCCAGCAGCCAGGGAGGGGATCCTTACGAGCAGTACTTC	CASSQGGDPYEQYF
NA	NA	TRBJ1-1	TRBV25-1	TGTGCCAGCAGTGAATCTTCGAGATCCACTGAAGCTTTCTTT	CASSESSRSTEAFF
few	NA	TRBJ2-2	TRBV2	TGTGCCAGCAGTGAATACCCCAGGAACACCGGGGAGCTGTTTTTT	CASSEYPRNTGELFF
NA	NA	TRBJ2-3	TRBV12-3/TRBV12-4	TGTGCCAGCAGTTTTGAGCGCACAGATACGCAGTATTTT	CASSFERTDTQYF
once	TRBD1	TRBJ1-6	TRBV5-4	TGTGCCAGCAGCTTAGGACAGGGGGGCTCACCCCTCCACTTT	CASSLGQGGSPLHF
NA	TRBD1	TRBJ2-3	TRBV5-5	TGTGCCAGCAGCTTGGCCGCCGGGACAGGGCACACAGATACGCAGTATTTT	CASSLAAGTGHTDTQYF
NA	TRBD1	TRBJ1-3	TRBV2	TGTGCCAGCGCTATCGACCCCGGGACAGAAGAAAACACCATATATTTT	CASAIDPGTEENTIYF
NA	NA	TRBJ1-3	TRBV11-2	TGTGCCAGCAGTCTGCTGGGCAGGCCTGGAAACACCATATATTTT	CASSLLGRPGNTIYF
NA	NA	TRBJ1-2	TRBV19	TGTGCCAGTAGATTCTTGACCAGCTCCGGGAATCGGGCTTATGGCTACACCTTC	CASRFLTSSGNRAYGYTF
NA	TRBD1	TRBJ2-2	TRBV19	TGTGCCAGTAGTACCACCACTGGGCGGGGACAGGGACTCACCGGGGAGCTGTTTTTT	CASSTTTGRGQGLTGELFF
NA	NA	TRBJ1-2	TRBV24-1	TGTGCCACCAGTGACCCTCAGGGGTTGAATGGCTACACCTTC	CATSDPQGLNGYTF
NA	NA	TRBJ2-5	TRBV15	TGTGCCACCAGCCCACGGCTAGATCCCCAAGAGACCCAGTACTTC	CATSPRLDPQETQYF
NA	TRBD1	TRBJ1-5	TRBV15	TGTGCCACCAGCAGAGAGTTGGGGACAGGGGTTTGGCCCCAGCATTTT	CATSRELGTGVWPQHF
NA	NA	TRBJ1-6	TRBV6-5	TGTGCCAGCAGTTACTTTAATAATTCACCCCTCCACTTT	CASSYFNNSPLHF
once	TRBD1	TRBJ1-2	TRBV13	TGTGCCAGCACCACGGGACAGGGCCATGGCTACACCTTC	CASTTGQGHGYTF
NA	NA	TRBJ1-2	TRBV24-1	TGTGCCACCAGCAGACAGGACAACTATGGCTACACCTTC	CATSRQDNYGYTF
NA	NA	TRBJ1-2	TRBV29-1	TGCAGCGCGTCCCCCCTACTCCCGGACGGGGGTGGCTACACCTTC	CSASPLLPDGGGYTF
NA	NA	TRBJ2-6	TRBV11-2	TGTGCCAGCAGCTTAAGGGGGGGAGGCTCTGGGGCCAACGTCCTGACTTTC	CASSLRGGGSGANVLTF
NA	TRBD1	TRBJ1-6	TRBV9	TGTGCCAGCAGCCCGACAGGGATGAGTAATTCACCCCTCCACTTT	CASSPTGMSNSPLHF
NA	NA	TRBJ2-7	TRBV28	TGTGCCAGCAGTCCCGCCGGGGTCCACGAGCAGTACTTC	CASSPAGVHEQYF
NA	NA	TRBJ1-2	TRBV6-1	TGTGCCAGCAGTGAAGTGGGGGAGGACGGCTACACCTTC	CASSEVGEDGYTF
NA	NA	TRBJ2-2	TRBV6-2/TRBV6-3	TGTGCCAGCAGTTACTTCCCAGGGAAAAACACCGGGGAGCTGTTTTTT	CASSYFPGKNTGELFF
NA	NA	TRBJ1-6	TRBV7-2	TGTGCCAGCAGCTTAGGAGGGTCCTCCTATAATTCACCCCTCCACTTT	CASSLGGSSYNSPLHF
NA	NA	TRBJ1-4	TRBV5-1	TGCGCCAGCAGCTCGAACCCAGGGGCAACTAATGAAAAACTGTTTTTT	CASSSNPGATNEKLFF
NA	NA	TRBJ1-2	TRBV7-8	TGTGCCAGCAGCTTAGCGGGGGGACTGGCCTCCTATGGCTACACCTTC	CASSLAGGLASYGYTF
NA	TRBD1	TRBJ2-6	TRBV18	TGTGCCAGCTCACCAACAGGGGGCCCCATGGACGTCCTGACTTTC	CASSPTGGPMDVLTF
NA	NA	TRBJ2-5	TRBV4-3	TGCGCCAGCAGCCAAATGTTCTCCTCGAGAGAGACCCAGTACTTC	CASSQMFSSRETQYF